Presented here are 26 T cell receptor beta chains from one specimen sequenced in a study of T cell repertoires in cytomegalovirus infection. Their antigens remain unidentified. TCRdb processed the reads anew with MiXCR; each CDR3 protein has one entry. The repertoire has around 900,000 distinct CDR3 sequences, approximately 32% of them found once; the top ten carry 13%. This specimen was cultured CD8+ T cells from PBMCs, taken from culture after CMV antigen stimulation. The receptors were gathered from a human donor in good health (CMV status not recorded). Some clones in this sample may be carry-over from other donors' samples.

The rearrangement joins TRBV6-6 to TRBJ2-2, with a tentative D call TRBD1 (5 bases). V was shortened by 0 bases and J by 4 bases, with 15 bases between the two germline ends. Germline-derived CDR1 and CDR2 are MNHNY and SVGAGI (reference sequence). This CDR3 spans 17 amino acids. The CDR3 loop reads CASSYSIGRDGTGELFF. The CDR3 bases are TGTGCCAGCAGTTACTCCATCGGCAGGGATGGCACCGGGGAGCTGTTTTTT.

This sequence joins TRBV10-2 and TRBJ2-2, with TRBD2 matching 10 bases. The CDR3 consists of 14 residues. The J segment lost 4 bases and the V segment lost 10 bases, leaving 6 bases of the junction unmatched. CDR1 is WSHSY, CDR2 SAAADI, per germline. Written as DNA, the CDR3 is TGCGCCACCCTTAGCGGGGGGCGCACCGGGGAGCTGTTTTTT. It yields the protein CATLSGGRTGELFF.

In its sample, this clonotype was seen a few times. The gene calls are TRBV24-1 and TRBJ2-3; D uncertain. The CDR3 loop spans 15 amino acids. The germline V gene has CDR1 KGHDR and CDR2 SFDVKD. Trimming removed 2 bases at V and 4 bases at J, with 12 bases between. The CDR3, as DNA: TGTGCCACCAGTGATTCCGAACGCCGCGCAGATACGCAGTATTTT. Its translation is CATSDSERRADTQYF.

This clonotype was found a few times. The chain carries TRBV19 and TRBJ2-7; D gene unclear. V lost 6 bases, J lost 2 bases, and 11 bases lay in between. Germline CDR1 reads LNHDA; CDR2 reads SQIVND (reference sequence). CDR3 length: 13 amino acids. The CDR3 DNA sequence: TGTGCCAGTAGCCCAGGAAAGGCCTACGAGCAGTACTTC. Translated, it gives CASSPGKAYEQYF. Supplemented by reference TRBV19 and TRBJ2-7, the full variable domain reads DGGITQSPKYLFRKEGQNVTLSCEQNLNHDAMYWYRQDPGQGLRLIYYSQIVNDFQKGDIAEGYSVSREKKESFPLTVTSAQKNPTAFYLCASSPGKAYEQYFGPGTRLTVT.

The rearrangement joins TRBV6-6 to TRBJ2-3, with D hard to call. The CDR3 contains 20 residues. Germline V gives CDR1 MNHNY, CDR2 SVGAGI (reference sequence). Trimming took 4 bases from V and 2 from J, leaving 28 bases between them. This CDR3 is CASSFPTLYTETKDTDTQYF. CDR3 in DNA: TGTGCCAGCAGTTTCCCAACACTGTACACGGAAACGAAAGACACAGATACGCAGTATTTT.

The gene calls are TRBV7-9 and TRBJ2-1, with D perhaps matching TRBD2 (5 bases). The length of the CDR3 is 12 residues. Germline lookup yields CDR1 SEHNR and CDR2 FQNEAQ (reference sequence). The V gene lost 1 base and the J gene lost 13 bases, with 11 bases spanning the gap. The CDR3 region is CASSLETRGQFF. In DNA, the CDR3 is TGTGCCAGCAGCTTAGAGACCCGGGGACAGTTCTTC.

The genes are TRBV27 and TRBJ2-1, with 7 bases aligning to TRBD2. The length of the CDR3 is 17 residues. The trim removed 5 bases at V and 9 bases at J, leaving 19 bases unmatched. Per the germline V gene, CDR1 is MNHEY and CDR2 is SMNVEV (reference sequence). CDR3 region: CASSPSESGERTSEQFF. The DNA for the CDR3 is TGTGCCAGCAGTCCCTCCGAGAGCGGGGAGCGGACAAGTGAGCAGTTCTTC.

This rearrangement joins TRBV12-5 to TRBJ2-7, with 10 nucleotides matching TRBD1. The germline V gene encodes CDR1 LGHNT and CDR2 FRNRAP. J gave up 6 bases and V 6 bases, and 11 bases lay outside the gene matches. CDR3 length equals 15 residues. The CDR3 spells CASGATGGGGTEQYF. The CDR3 bases are TGTGCTAGTGGCGCGACAGGGGGCGGAGGGACCGAGCAGTACTTC.

The chain has TRBV12-3 or TRBV12-4 and TRBJ2-4; 12 nucleotides align to TRBD2. The V gene end was trimmed by 3 bases and the J gene end by 0 bases; junction bases not matched to a gene: 9. The CDR3 loop spans 19 amino acids. CDR3: CASSFTLAGGDLAKNIQYF. In DNA, the CDR3 is TGTGCCAGCAGTTTTACCCTAGCGGGGGGGGACTTAGCCAAAAACATTCAGTACTTC.

The J gene is TRBJ2-1, the V gene TRBV6-1; D remains ambiguous. CDR3 size: 15 residues. The V end lost 4 bases, the J end lost 0 bases, and 10 bases lay between the germline ends. CDR1 is MNHNS, CDR2 SASEGT, per germline. The CDR3 DNA follows: TGTGCCAGCAGTGGCCCGGGTAACTCCTACAATGAGCAGTTCTTC. Translating gives CASSGPGNSYNEQFF.

This clonotype was observed many times. V is TRBV7-6 and J is TRBJ2-5; D call uncertain. Germline V lookup: CDR1 SGHVS, CDR2 FNYEAQ. CDR3 length equals 15 residues. Trimming left V 5 bases short and J 1 base short, with 14 bases between. In nucleotides, the CDR3 is TGTGCCAGCAGCCCCCCCGGCATATTCCAAGAGACCCAGTACTTC. This translates into CASSPPGIFQETQYF.

The genes are TRBV28 and TRBJ1-1; D gene uncertain. The CDR3 has 13 residues. CDR1 is MDHEN and CDR2 is SYDVKM in the germline V gene. With 7 bases removed from V and 1 base from J, the gap between germline ends came to 10 bases. The CDR3 is CASIPPPNTEAFF. In DNA, the CDR3 is TGTGCCAGCATCCCTCCACCGAACACTGAAGCTTTCTTT.

This clonotype was seen repeatedly, ten times or more. This chain links TRBV12-5 with TRBJ2-2, with D uncertain. The germline gives CDR1 LGHNT, CDR2 FRNRAP. Trimming shortened V by 2 bases and J by 2 bases, and 0 bases separated the two germline ends. There are 12 residues in the CDR3. Here the CDR3 DNA reads TGTGCTAGTGGTTTGAACACCGGGGAGCTGTTTTTT. Its protein product is CASGLNTGELFF.

V and J are TRBV19 and TRBJ2-1; 8 bases line up with TRBD1. CDR1 and CDR2 from the germline V gene are LNHDA and SQIVND (reference sequence). The CDR3 contains 17 residues. J was trimmed by 5 bases and V by 1 base; bases with no gene match: 10. CDR3 residues: CASSIGPRGRRHNEQFF. The DNA of the CDR3 is TGTGCCAGTAGTATAGGCCCCAGGGGGCGACGCCACAATGAGCAGTTCTTC.

V and J are TRBV7-6 and TRBJ1-4; weak D call: TRBD1 (5 bases). V was pared by 3 bases and J by 8 bases, with 16 bases between. Germline V CDR1 and CDR2: SGHVS, FNYEAQ. The CDR3 length is 15 residues. The CDR3 DNA reads as TGTGCCAGCAGCTTGGTAGAAGGGGTCGGAGAAAAACTGTTTTTT. Translating gives CASSLVEGVGEKLFF.

The chain recombines TRBV6-1 with TRBJ1-5; D gene unclear. The CDR3 runs 14 residues. Trimming stripped 4 bases from V and 1 base from J, with 8 bases between. Germline CDR1 MNHNS, CDR2 SASEGT. The CDR3 here is CASSGDLSNQPQHF. In DNA form, the CDR3 reads TGTGCCAGCAGTGGGGATTTGAGCAATCAGCCCCAGCATTTT.

This rearrangement joins TRBV5-1 to TRBJ2-7; 10 bases fit TRBD2. The J segment lost 5 bases and the V segment lost 5 bases, leaving 10 bases of the junction unmatched. CDR3 length: 15 residues. Germline V lookup: CDR1 SGHRS, CDR2 YFSETQ. Written as DNA, the CDR3 is TGCGCCAGCAGGGGGTTTTTTGGGACTAGCGACGAGCAGTACTTC. Amino acid sequence: CASRGFFGTSDEQYF. Full variable domain (remainder filled in from reference TRBV5-1 and TRBJ2-7): KAGVTQTPRYLIKTRGQQVTLSCSPISGHRSVSWYQQTPGQGLQFLFEYFSETQRNKGNFPGRFSGRQFSNSRSEMNVSTLELGDSALYLCASRGFFGTSDEQYFGPGTRLTVT.

There are a few counts of this clonotype. The chain carries TRBV19 and TRBJ2-7, with 7 bases that match TRBD2. Germline V CDR1 and CDR2: LNHDA, SQIVND (reference sequence). This CDR3 is built from 12 residues. Germline trimming cut 10 bases from V and 3 bases from J; bases unmatched to any gene: 6. The CDR3 DNA is TGTGCCACCTCCGGGGGGAGCTACGAGCAGTACTTC. Translating it yields CATSGGSYEQYF.

This clonotype was counted a few times. The chain links TRBV7-9 to TRBJ1-2; 9 bases line up with TRBD1. The J segment lost 0 bases and the V segment lost 3 bases, leaving 5 bases of the junction unmatched. This CDR3 has 16 residues. The germline CDR1 and CDR2 sequences are SEHNR and FQNEAQ (reference sequence). CDR3 sequence reads: CASSLGQGLANYGYTF. In DNA, the CDR3 is TGTGCCAGCAGCTTGGGACAGGGATTAGCTAACTATGGCTACACCTTC.

The table lists this clonotype with a few counts. V is TRBV4-1 and J is TRBJ1-5, with D hard to call. Trimming removed 2 bases from V and 4 bases from J, with 9 bases in between. The germline CDR1 and CDR2 sequences are MGHRA and YSYEKL. The CDR3 totals 14 residues. CDR3 DNA: TGCGCCAGCAGCCAAATCGGGGAAAATCAGCCCCAGCATTTT. Amino acid sequence: CASSQIGENQPQHF.

V gene TRBV14 combines with J gene TRBJ1-2, with a weak D call TRBD1 (6 bases). This CDR3 spans 14 amino acids. The germline V gene has CDR1 SGHDN and CDR2 FVKESK. V lost 0 bases to trimming and J lost 8 bases, with 13 bases between them. CDR3: CASSQDWGGSGYTF. As DNA, the CDR3 is TGTGCCAGCAGCCAAGACTGGGGGGGCAGCGGCTACACCTTC.

The rearrangement uses TRBV6-5 and TRBJ1-1; the match to TRBD1 covers 8 bases. The V gene's germline CDR1 is MNHEY and CDR2 SVGAGI. The V segment lost 2 bases and the J segment 0 bases; nucleotides outside the gene matches: 5. The CDR3 consists of 16 residues. The CDR3 DNA sequence: TGTGCCAGCAGTTACAAGGACAGGGAGTTGAACACTGAAGCTTTCTTT. It yields the protein CASSYKDRELNTEAFF.

This clonotype was seen at least ten times. V gene TRBV7-8 combines with J gene TRBJ1-2; D may be TRBD1 (6 bases). The CDR3 is made up of 19 amino acids. Germline lookup yields CDR1 SGHVS and CDR2 FQNEAQ. With 0 bases removed from V and 5 bases from J, the gap between germline ends came to 25 bases. CDR3 sequence: CASSLARTQGGYFFYGYTF. The CDR3 DNA is TGTGCCAGCAGCTTAGCCCGAACACAGGGAGGATACTTCTTTTATGGCTACACCTTC.

This clonotype was found many times. The gene calls are TRBV27 and TRBJ1-5; TRBD1 aligns across 7 bases. There are 16 residues in the CDR3. The V gene's germline CDR1 is MNHEY and CDR2 SMNVEV (reference sequence). V dropped 6 bases and J dropped 3; count of bases not matched to a gene: 11. CDR3 coding DNA: TGTGCCAGCAGCCGCGGAATAGGGGGCCTCAATCAGCCCCAGCATTTT. It yields the protein CASSRGIGGLNQPQHF.

This rearrangement joins TRBV7-6 to TRBJ1-1; D is unresolved. The CDR3 runs 15 residues. CDR1 is SGHVS, CDR2 FNYEAQ, per germline. V lost 5 bases to trimming and J lost 1 base, with 14 bases between them. DNA of the CDR3: TGTGCCAGCAGCCCCTCACGAGGCCGGAACACTGAAGCTTTCTTT. Encoded protein: CASSPSRGRNTEAFF.

The chain uses TRBV7-9 and TRBJ2-2; D not certain. The CDR3 covers 14 residues. With 5 bases removed from V and 2 bases from J, the gap between germline ends came to 9 bases. Germline CDR1 and CDR2: SEHNR and FQNEAQ (reference sequence). Here the CDR3 reads CASSGWGNTGELFF. CDR3 DNA: TGTGCCAGCAGCGGTTGGGGAAACACCGGGGAGCTGTTTTTT.